This T cell receptor beta chain appears in the sequencing data of a study of blood T cell repertoires in COVID-19. At the level of the study: Material from acute and convalescent COVID-19 was sourced from the United States, Italy and Spain. In each case, the material was cDNA or gDNA derived from T cells, B-cell-depleted T cells, or PBMCs.

The CDR3 loop spans 13 amino acids. Trimming shortened V by 7 bases and J by 5 bases, and 11 bases separated the two germline ends. Germline CDR1 and CDR2: MGHRA and YSYEKL. In the original workflow: Nucleated cell counts were estimated from reference gene primer amplification. TCRdb keeps only in-frame clones here, not all; method: immunoSEQ multiplex PCR. Clonal size and the V and J genes are those of that table, whereas D and trimming came from the DNA. The sample has roughly 240,000 clones, around 84% seen once; the top ten hold around 2.4%. Specimen: peripheral blood. This clonotype originated in a man in his forties who had recovered from COVID-19. This rearrangement joins TRBV4-1 to TRBJ2-2; tentative D call: TRBD2 (5 bases). CDR3 residues: CASKYPGTGELFF. The CDR3 DNA sequence: TGCGCCAGCAAGTATCCGGGGACCGGGGAGCTGTTTTTT.